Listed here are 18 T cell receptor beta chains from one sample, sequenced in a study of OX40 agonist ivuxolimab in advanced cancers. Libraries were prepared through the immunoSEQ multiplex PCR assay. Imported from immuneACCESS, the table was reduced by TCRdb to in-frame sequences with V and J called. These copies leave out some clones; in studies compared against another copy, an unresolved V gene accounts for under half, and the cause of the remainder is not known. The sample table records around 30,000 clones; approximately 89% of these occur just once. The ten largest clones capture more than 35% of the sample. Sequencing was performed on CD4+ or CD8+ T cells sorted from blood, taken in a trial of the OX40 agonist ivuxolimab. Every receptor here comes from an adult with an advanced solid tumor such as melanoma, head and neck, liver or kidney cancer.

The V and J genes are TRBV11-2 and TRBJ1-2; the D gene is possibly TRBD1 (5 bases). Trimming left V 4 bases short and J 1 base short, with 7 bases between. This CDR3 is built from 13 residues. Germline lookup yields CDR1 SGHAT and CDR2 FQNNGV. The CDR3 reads CASSYDSNYGYTF. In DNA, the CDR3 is TGTGCCAGCAGCTATGACAGTAACTATGGCTACACCTTC.

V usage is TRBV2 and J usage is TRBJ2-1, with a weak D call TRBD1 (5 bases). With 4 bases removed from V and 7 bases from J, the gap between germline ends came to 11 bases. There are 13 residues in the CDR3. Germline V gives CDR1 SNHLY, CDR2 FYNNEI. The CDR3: CASSGGRANEQFF. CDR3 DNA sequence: TGTGCCAGCAGTGGGGGCAGGGCGAATGAGCAGTTCTTC.

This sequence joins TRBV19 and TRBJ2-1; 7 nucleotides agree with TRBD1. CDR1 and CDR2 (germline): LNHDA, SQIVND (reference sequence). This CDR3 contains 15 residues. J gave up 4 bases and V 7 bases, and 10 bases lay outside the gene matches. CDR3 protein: CASTAGDSTYNEQFF. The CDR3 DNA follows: TGTGCCAGTACCGCCGGGGACAGTACTTACAATGAGCAGTTCTTC.

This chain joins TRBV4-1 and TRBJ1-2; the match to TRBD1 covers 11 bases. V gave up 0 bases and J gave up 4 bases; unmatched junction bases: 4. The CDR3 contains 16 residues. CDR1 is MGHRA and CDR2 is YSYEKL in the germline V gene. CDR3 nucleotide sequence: TGCGCCAGCAGCCAAGATAGGACAGGGGGCTTCTATGGCTACACCTTC. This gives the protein CASSQDRTGGFYGYTF.

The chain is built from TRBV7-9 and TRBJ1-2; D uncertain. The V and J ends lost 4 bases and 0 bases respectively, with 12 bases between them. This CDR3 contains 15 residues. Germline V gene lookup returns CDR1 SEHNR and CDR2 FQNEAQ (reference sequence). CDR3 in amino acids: CASSSNRYTNYGYTF. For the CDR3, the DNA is TGTGCCAGCAGCTCGAACAGATATACTAACTATGGCTACACCTTC.

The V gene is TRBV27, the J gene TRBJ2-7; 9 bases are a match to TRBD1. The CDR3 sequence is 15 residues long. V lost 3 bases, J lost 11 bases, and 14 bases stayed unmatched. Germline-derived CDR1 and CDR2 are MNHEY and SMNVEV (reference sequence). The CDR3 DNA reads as TGTGCCAGCAGTTTGGGACAGGGAAGGATCAGCGGGGAGTACTTC. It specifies CASSLGQGRISGEYF.

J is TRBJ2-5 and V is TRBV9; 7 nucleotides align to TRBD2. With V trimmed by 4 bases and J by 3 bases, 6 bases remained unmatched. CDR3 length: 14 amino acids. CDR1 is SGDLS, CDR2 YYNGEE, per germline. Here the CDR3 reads CASSFMAGEETQYF. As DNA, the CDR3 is TGTGCCAGCAGCTTTATGGCGGGAGAAGAGACCCAGTACTTC.

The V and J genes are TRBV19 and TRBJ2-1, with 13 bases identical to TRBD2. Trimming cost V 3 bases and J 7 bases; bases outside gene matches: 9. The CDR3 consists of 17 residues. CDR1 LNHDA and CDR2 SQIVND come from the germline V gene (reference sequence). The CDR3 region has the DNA TGTGCCAGTAGTATCGGGACTAGCGGGACCCTGGGAAATGAGCAGTTCTTC. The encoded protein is CASSIGTSGTLGNEQFF.

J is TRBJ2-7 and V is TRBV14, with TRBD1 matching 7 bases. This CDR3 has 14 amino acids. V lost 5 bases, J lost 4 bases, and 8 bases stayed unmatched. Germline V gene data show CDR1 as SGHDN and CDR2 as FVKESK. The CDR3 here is CASSEWTTGYEQYF. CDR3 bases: TGTGCCAGCAGCGAATGGACGACAGGGTACGAGCAGTACTTC.

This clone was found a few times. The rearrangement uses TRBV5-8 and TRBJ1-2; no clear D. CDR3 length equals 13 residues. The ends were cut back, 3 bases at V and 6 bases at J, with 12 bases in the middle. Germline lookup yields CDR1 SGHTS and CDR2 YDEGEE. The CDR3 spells CASSSDGLDGYTF. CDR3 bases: TGTGCCAGCAGCTCGGACGGACTCGATGGCTACACCTTC.

For the CDR3, the DNA is TGTGCCAGTAGTATAGGAAATAGGGGTTATAATTCACCCCTCCACTTT. Translation gives CASSIGNRGYNSPLHF. The chain links TRBV19 to TRBJ1-6; possibly TRBD1 for D (5 bases). The V gene lost 1 base and the J gene lost 4 bases, with 11 bases spanning the gap. This CDR3 has 16 residues. Germline V gene sequence: CDR1 LNHDA, CDR2 SQIVND (reference sequence).

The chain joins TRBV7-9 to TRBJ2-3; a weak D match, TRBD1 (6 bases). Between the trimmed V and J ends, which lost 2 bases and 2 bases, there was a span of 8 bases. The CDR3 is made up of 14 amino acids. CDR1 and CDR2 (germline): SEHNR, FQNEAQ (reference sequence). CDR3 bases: TGTGCCAGCAGCTTAACAGGGCTCACAGATACGCAGTATTTT. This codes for CASSLTGLTDTQYF.

The CDR3 nucleotides are TGTGCCAGCAGCTTTGGGGGTAACACCGGGGAGCTGTTTTTT. This gives the protein CASSFGGNTGELFF. The chain recombines TRBV13 with TRBJ2-2; D may match TRBD1 or TRBD2 (5 bases each). V lost 3 bases to trimming and J lost 2 bases, with 7 bases between them. CDR3 length: 14 amino acids. Germline lookup yields CDR1 PRHDT and CDR2 FYEKMQ (reference sequence). Filled out from reference TRBV13 and TRBJ2-2, the complete variable domain reads AAGVIQSPRHLIKEKRETATLKCYPIPRHDTVYWYQQGPGQDPQFLISFYEKMQSDKGSIPDRFSAQQFSDYHSELNMSSLELGDSALYFCASSFGGNTGELFFGEGSRLTVL.

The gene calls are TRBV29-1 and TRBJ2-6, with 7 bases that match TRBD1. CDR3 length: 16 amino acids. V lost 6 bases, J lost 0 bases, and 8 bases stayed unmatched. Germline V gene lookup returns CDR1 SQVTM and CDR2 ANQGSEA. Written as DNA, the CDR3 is TGCAGCGTCCCGACAGGGCTCCCCTCTGGGGCCAACGTCCTGACTTTC. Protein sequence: CSVPTGLPSGANVLTF.

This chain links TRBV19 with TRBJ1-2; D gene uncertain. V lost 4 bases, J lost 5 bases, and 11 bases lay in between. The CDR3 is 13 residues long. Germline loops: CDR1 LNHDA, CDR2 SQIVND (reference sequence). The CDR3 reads CASSTSTGYGYTF. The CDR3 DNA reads TGTGCCAGTAGTACCTCGACCGGGTATGGCTACACCTTC.

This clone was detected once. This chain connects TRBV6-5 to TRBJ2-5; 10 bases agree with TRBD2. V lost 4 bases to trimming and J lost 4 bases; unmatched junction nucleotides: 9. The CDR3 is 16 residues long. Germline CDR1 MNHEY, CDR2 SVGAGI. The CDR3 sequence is CASSLSSGLARETQYF. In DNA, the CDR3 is TGTGCCAGCAGTTTGAGCTCGGGACTAGCGAGAGAGACCCAGTACTTC.

CDR3 bases: TGTGCCAGCAGTTTGGGGGGAAACATCGAGCAGTACTTC. Translated, it gives CASSLGGNIEQYF. This chain uses TRBV27 with TRBJ2-7, with a weak D call TRBD2 (6 bases). CDR1 is MNHEY, CDR2 SMNVEV, per germline (reference sequence). Trimming removed 3 bases at V and 6 bases at J, with 12 bases between. The CDR3 runs to 13 residues.

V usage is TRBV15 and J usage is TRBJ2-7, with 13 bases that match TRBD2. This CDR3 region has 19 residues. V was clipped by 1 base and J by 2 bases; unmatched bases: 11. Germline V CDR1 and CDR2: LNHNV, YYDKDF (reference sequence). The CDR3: CATSRVIEGLAGRTYEQYF. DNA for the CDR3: TGTGCCACCAGCAGAGTAATTGAGGGACTAGCGGGGCGAACCTACGAGCAGTACTTC.